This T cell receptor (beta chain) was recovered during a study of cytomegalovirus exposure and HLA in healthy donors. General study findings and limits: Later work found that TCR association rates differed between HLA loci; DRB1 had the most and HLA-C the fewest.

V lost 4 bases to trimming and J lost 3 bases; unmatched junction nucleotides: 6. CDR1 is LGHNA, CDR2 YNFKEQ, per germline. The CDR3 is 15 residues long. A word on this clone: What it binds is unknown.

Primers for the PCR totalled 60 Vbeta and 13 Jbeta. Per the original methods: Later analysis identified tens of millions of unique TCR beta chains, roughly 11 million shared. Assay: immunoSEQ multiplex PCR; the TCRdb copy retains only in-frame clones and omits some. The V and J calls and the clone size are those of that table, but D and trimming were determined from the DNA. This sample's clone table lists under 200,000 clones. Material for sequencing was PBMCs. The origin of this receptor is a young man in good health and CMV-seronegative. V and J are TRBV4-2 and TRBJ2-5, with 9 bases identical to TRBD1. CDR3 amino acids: CASSLYRDREETQYF. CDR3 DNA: TGTGCCAGCAGCCTCTACCGGGACAGGGAAGAGACCCAGTACTTC.